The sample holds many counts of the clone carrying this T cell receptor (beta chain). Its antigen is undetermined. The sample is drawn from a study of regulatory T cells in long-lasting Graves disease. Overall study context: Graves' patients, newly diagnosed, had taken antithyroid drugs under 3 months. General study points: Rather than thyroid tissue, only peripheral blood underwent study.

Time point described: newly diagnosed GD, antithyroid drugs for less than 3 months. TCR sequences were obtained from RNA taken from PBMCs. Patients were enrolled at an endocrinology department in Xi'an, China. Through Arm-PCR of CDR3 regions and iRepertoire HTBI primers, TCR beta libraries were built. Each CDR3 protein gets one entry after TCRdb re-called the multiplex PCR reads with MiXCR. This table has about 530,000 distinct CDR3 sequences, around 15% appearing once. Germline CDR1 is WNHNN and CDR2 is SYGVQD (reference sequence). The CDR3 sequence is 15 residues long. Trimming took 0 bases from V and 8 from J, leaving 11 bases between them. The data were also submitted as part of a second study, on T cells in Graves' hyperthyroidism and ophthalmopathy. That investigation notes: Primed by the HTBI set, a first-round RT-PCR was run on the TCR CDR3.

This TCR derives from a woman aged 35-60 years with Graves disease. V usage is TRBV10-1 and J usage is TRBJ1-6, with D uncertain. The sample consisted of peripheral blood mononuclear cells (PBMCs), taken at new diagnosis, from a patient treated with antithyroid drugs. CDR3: CASSESGSRHSPLHF. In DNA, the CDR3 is TGCGCCAGCAGTGAGTCGGGGAGTCGGCATTCACCCCTCCACTTT.